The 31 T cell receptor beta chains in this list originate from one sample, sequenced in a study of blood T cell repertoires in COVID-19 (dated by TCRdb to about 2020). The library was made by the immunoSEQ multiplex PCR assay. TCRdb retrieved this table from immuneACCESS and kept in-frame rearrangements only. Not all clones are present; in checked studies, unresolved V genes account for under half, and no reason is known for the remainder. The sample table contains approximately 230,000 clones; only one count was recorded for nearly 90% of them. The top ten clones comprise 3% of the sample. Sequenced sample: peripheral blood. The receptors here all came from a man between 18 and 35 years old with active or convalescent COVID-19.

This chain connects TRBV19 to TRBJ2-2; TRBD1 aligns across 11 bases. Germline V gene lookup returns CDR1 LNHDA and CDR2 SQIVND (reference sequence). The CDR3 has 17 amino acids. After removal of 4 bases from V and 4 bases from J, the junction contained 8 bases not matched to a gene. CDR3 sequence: CASSSRAGTGGTGELFF. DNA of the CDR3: TGTGCCAGTAGTAGCCGCGCCGGGACAGGGGGCACCGGGGAGCTGTTTTTT.

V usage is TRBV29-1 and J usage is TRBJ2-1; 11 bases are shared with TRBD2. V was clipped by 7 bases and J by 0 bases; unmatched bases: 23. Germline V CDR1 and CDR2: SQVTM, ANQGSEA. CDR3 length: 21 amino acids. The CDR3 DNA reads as TGCAGCGCCGGAGGGGGGCAGGGGGCTAGCGGGAGGTCTAGCTCCTACAATGAGCAGTTCTTC. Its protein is CSAGGGQGASGRSSSYNEQFF.

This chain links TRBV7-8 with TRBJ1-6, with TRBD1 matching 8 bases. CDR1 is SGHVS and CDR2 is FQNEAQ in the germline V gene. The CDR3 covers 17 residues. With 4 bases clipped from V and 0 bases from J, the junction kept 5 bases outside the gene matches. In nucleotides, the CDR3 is TGTGCCAGCAGCTCCTACCAGGGGGCCTCCTATAATTCACCCCTCCACTTT. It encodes CASSSYQGASYNSPLHF.

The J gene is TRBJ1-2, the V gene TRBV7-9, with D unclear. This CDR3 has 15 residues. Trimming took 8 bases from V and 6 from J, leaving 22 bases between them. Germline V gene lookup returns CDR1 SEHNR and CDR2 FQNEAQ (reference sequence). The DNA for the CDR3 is TGTGCCAGCCTGCGTTGGGGAGGGATAATTGATGGCTACACCTTC. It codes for CASLRWGGIIDGYTF. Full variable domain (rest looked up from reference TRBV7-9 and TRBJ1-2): DTGVSQNPRHKITKRGQNVTFRCDPISEHNRLYWYRQTLGQGPEFLTYFQNEAQLEKSRLLSDRFSAERPKGSFSTLEIQRTEQGDSAMYLCASLRWGGIIDGYTFGSGTRLTVV.

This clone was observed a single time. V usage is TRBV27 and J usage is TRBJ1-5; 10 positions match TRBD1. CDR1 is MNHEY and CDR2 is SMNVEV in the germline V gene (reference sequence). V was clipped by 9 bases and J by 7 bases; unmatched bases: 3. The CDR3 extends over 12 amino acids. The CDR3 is CASGQGDQPQHF. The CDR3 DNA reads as TGTGCCAGTGGACAGGGGGACCAGCCCCAGCATTTT.

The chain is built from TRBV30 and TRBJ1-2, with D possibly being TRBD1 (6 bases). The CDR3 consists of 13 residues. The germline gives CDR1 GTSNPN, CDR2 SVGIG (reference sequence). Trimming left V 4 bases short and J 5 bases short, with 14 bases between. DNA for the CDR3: TGTGCCTGGATTCCGACAGGTTTTTATGGCTACACCTTC. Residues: CAWIPTGFYGYTF.

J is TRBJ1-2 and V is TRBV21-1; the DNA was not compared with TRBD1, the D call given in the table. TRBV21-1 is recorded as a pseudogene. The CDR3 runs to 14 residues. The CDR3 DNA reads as TGTGCCGGGCCCGGGACAGGGGCCAACTATGGCTACACCTTC. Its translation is CAGPGTGANYGYTF.

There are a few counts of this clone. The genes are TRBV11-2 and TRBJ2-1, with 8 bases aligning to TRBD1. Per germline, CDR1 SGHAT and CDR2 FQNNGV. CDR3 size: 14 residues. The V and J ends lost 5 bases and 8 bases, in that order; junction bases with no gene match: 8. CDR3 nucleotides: TGTGCCAGCAGCGCCCGGGACAGGTCCCATGAGCAGTTCTTC. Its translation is CASSARDRSHEQFF.

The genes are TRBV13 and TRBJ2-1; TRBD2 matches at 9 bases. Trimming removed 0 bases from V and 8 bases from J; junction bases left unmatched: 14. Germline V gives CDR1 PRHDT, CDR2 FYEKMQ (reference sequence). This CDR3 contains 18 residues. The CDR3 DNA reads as TGTGCCAGCAGCTTAGGCCTAATGCGGGGGGGCCGGTCGTATGAGCAGTTCTTC. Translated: CASSLGLMRGGRSYEQFF.

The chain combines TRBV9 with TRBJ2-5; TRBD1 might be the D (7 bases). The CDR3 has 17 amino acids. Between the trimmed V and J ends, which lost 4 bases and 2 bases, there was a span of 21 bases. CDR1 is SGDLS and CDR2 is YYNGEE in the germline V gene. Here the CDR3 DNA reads TGTGCCAGCAGCCGGGGAAAGGGGGCTAGCGAGCAAGAGACCCAGTACTTC. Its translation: CASSRGKGASEQETQYF. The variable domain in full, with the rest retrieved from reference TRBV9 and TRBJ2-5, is DSGVTQTPKHLITATGQRVTLRCSPRSGDLSVYWYQQSLDQGLQFLIQYYNGEERAKGNILERFSAQQFPDLHSELNLSSLELGDSALYFCASSRGKGASEQETQYFGPGTRLLVL.

CDR3 loop: CASSPGTGSNEQFF. CDR3 coding DNA: TGTGCCAGCAGTCCGGGGACAGGCTCGAATGAGCAGTTCTTC. The chain has TRBV27 and TRBJ2-1; 8 nucleotides agree with TRBD1. The CDR3 runs 14 residues. Germline lookup yields CDR1 MNHEY and CDR2 SMNVEV (reference sequence). J was trimmed by 7 bases and V by 5 bases; bases with no gene match: 7.

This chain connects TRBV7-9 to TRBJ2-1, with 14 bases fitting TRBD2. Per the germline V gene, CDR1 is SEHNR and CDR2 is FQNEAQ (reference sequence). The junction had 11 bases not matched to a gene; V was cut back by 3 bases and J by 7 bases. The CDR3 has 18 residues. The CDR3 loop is CASSFRTSGGRGKNEQFF. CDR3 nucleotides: TGTGCCAGCAGCTTCAGGACTAGCGGGGGGCGTGGTAAGAATGAGCAGTTCTTC.

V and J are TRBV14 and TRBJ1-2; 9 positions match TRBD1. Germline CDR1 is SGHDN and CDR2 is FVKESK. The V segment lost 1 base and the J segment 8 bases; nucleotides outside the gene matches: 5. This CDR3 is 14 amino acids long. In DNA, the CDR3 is TGTGCCAGCAGCCAAGCAGACAGGGGGATCGGCTACACCTTC. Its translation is CASSQADRGIGYTF.

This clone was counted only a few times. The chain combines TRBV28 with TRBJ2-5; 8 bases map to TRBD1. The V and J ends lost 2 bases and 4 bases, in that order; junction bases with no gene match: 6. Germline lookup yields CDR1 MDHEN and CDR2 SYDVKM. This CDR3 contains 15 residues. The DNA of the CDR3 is TGTGCCAGCAGTTTAACCCAGGGGGCCGGAGAGACCCAGTACTTC. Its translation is CASSLTQGAGETQYF.

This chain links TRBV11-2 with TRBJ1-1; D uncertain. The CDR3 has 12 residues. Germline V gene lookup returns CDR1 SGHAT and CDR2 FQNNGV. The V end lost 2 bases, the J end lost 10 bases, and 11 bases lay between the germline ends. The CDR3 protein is CASSLTERIAFF. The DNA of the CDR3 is TGTGCCAGCAGCTTAACTGAGAGGATAGCTTTCTTT.

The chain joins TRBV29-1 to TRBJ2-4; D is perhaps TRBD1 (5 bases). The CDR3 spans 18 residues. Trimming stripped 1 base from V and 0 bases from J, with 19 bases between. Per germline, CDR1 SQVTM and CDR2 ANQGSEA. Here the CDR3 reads CSVEVRVSTELAKNIQYF. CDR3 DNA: TGCAGCGTTGAAGTTAGGGTCTCGACAGAGCTAGCCAAAAACATTCAGTACTTC.

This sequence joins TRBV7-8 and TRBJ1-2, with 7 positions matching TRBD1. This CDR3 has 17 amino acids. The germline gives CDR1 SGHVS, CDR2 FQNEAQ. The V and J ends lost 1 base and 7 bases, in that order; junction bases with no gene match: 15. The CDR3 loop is CASSLEGDREDWRGYTF. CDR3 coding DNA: TGTGCCAGCAGCTTAGAGGGAGACAGGGAGGATTGGCGTGGCTACACCTTC.

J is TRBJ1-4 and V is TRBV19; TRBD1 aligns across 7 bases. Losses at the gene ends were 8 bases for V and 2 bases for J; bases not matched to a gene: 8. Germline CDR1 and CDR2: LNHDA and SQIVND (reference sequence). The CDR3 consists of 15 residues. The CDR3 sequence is CASCGLQGTNEKLFF. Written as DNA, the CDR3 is TGTGCCAGTTGCGGCCTACAGGGGACTAATGAAAAACTGTTTTTT.

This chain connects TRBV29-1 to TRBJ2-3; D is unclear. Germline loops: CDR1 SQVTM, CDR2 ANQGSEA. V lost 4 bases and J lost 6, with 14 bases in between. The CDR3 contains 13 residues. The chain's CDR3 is CSVVHPLYDTQYF. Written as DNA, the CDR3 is TGCAGCGTTGTTCACCCACTCTACGATACGCAGTATTTT.

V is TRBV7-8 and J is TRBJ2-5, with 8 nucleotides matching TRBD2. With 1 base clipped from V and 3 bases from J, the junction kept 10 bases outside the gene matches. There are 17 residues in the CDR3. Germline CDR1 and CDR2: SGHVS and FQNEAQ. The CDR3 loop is CASSLGGVRRGEETQYF. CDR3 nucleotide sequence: TGTGCCAGCAGCTTAGGAGGGGTGCGGCGGGGGGAAGAGACCCAGTACTTC.

CDR3: CASSNIPGQGGQPQHF. The CDR3 DNA follows: TGTGCCAGTAGTAACATACCGGGACAGGGTGGTCAGCCCCAGCATTTT. The J gene is TRBJ1-5, the V gene TRBV19; 9 nucleotides agree with TRBD1. The ends lost 4 bases at V and 6 bases at J; junction bases unmatched: 10. The CDR3 is 16 amino acids. The germline V gene encodes CDR1 LNHDA and CDR2 SQIVND (reference sequence).

The CDR3 DNA reads as TGTGCCAGCAGCAAAGAAGTCCCACTACGGTGTGCGTGTAATGAGCAGTTCTTC. Its protein product is CASSKEVPLRCACNEQFF. The chain recombines TRBV21-1 with TRBJ2-1; the table calls TRBD2, which could not be checked here. TRBV21-1 is classified as a pseudogene. This CDR3 spans 18 amino acids.

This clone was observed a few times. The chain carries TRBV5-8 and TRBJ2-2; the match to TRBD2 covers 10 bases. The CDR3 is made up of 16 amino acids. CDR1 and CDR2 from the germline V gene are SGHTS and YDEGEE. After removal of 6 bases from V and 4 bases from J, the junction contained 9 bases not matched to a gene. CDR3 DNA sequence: TGTGCCAGCACCAAAGGACTAGCGGCCCTCACCGGGGAGCTGTTTTTT. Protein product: CASTKGLAALTGELFF.

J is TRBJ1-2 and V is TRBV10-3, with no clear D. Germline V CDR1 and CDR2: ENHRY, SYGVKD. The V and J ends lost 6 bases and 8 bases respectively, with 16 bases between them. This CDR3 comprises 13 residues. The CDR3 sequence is CAIREVEGMGYTF. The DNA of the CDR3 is TGTGCCATCAGGGAGGTGGAGGGTATGGGCTACACCTTC.

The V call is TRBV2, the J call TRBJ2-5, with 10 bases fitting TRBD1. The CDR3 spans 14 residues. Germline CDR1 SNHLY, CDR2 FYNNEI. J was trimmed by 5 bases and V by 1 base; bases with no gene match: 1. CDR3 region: CASSEGGQGETQYF. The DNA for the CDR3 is TGTGCCAGCAGTGAAGGGGGACAGGGGGAGACCCAGTACTTC.

CDR3 region: CAAPRGHTEAFF. The CDR3 DNA reads TGTGCCGCCCCCAGGGGGCACACTGAAGCTTTCTTT. The chain has TRBV30 and TRBJ1-1, with TRBD1 matching over 8 bases. This CDR3 has 12 amino acids. V lost 8 bases and J lost 3; bases outside the gene matches: 5. Germline CDR1 and CDR2: GTSNPN and SVGIG (reference sequence).

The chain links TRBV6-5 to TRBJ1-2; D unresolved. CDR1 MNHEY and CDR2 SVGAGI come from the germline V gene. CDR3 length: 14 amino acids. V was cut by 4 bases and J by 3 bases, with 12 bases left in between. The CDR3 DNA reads TGTGCCAGCAGTTTCTTAGATTCATACTATGGCTACACCTTC. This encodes CASSFLDSYYGYTF.

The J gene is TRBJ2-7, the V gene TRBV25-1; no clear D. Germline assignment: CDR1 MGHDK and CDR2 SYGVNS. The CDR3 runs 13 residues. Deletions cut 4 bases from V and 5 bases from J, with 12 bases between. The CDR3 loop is CASSGEHQDEQYF. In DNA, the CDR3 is TGTGCCAGCAGTGGCGAGCATCAGGACGAGCAGTACTTC.

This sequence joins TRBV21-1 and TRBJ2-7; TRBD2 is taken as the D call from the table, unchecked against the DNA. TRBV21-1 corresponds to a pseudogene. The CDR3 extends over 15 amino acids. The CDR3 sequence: CASSAGTPSSYEQYF. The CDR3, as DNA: TGTGCCAGCAGCGCAGGGACTCCGAGCTCCTACGAGCAGTACTTC.

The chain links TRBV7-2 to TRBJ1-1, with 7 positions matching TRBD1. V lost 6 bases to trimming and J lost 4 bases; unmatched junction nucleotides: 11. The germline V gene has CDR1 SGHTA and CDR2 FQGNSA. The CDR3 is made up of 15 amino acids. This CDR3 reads CASRRIRGAGTEAFF. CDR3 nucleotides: TGTGCCAGCAGACGGATCAGGGGGGCGGGCACTGAAGCTTTCTTT.

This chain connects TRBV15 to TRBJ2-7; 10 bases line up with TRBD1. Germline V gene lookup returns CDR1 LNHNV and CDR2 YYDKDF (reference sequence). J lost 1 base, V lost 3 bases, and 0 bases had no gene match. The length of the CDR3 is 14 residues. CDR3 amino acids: CATSRGQGSYEQYF. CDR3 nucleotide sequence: TGTGCCACCAGCAGGGGACAGGGGTCCTACGAGCAGTACTTC.